This T cell receptor (beta chain) comes out of a study of blood T cells in healthy people across ages. Points from the study as a whole: PBMCs that were unsorted prevented a conclusive naive versus antigen-experienced comparison. In the absence of known donor CMV status, changes in expanded clonotypes were possibly confounded.

Concerning this clonotype itself: Its antigen is as yet unknown.

Trimming pared 8 bases from V and 4 bases from J, leaving 15 bases between. Germline V gene lookup returns CDR1 SGHTA and CDR2 FQGNSA. This CDR3 is 14 amino acids long. PCR was performed a second time for about 7 to 11 cycles using a sample-barcoded 5' primer and a J-beta primer mix. TCRdb reprocessed the 5' RACE reads with MiXCR, giving one entry per CDR3 protein. The profile shows about 580,000 distinct CDR3 sequences, around half of them singletons. The donors, healthy Caucasians from Russia, were aged about 6 to 95. The receptor's source is an elderly man in good health. V usage is TRBV7-2 and J usage is TRBJ1-5; D may be TRBD1 (5 bases). Sequences were obtained from blood. In nucleotides, the CDR3 is TGTGCCAGCGGCCCCCGGGGGACTAATCAGCCCCAGCATTTT. Translating gives CASGPRGTNQPQHF.